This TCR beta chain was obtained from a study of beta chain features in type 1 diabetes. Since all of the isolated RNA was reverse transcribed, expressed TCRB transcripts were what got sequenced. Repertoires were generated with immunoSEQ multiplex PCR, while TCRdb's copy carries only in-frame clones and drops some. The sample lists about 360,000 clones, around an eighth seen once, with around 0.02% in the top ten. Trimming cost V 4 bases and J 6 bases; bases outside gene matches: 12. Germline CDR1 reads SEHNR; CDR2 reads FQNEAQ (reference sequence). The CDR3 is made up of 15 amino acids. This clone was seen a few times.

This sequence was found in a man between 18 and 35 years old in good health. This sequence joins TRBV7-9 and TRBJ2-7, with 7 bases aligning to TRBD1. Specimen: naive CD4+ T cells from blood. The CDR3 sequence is CASSSTRDSRGEQYF. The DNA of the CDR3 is TGTGCCAGCAGCTCGACCCGGGACAGCAGGGGCGAGCAGTACTTC.